This passage covers 15 T cell receptor beta chains from one sample sequenced in a study of cytomegalovirus exposure and HLA in healthy donors. Only in-frame clones appear in the TCRdb table, and some are missing; sequencing was by immunoSEQ multiplex PCR. This sample has 100,000 or so clones, with roughly nine tenths found just once. The sequenced sample consisted of PBMCs. These receptors all come from a woman aged 18-29 years in good health and CMV-seropositive.

The chain links TRBV6-5 to TRBJ1-1; D ambiguous. The CDR3 has 14 residues. Trimming removed 4 bases from V and 0 bases from J, with 9 bases in between. Looked up from germline, CDR1 is MNHEY and CDR2 is SVGAGI. For the CDR3, the DNA is TGTGCCAGCAGTTTCTCGGCAATGAACACTGAAGCTTTCTTT. Translation: CASSFSAMNTEAFF.

The V gene is TRBV5-1, the J gene TRBJ1-1; TRBD1 agrees at 7 bases. The junction had 9 bases not matched to a gene; V was cut back by 4 bases and J by 3 bases. Germline CDR1 is SGHRS and CDR2 is YFSETQ. The CDR3 has 15 amino acids. The CDR3 reads CASSLYRGTDTEAFF. CDR3 coding DNA: TGCGCCAGCAGCCTTTACAGGGGTACGGACACTGAAGCTTTCTTT. The complete variable domain, with remaining parts taken from reference TRBV5-1 and TRBJ1-1, reads KAGVTQTPRYLIKTRGQQVTLSCSPISGHRSVSWYQQTPGQGLQFLFEYFSETQRNKGNFPGRFSGRQFSNSRSEMNVSTLELGDSALYLCASSLYRGTDTEAFFGQGTRLTVV.

This clone was recorded once. The chain has TRBV15 and TRBJ2-2; 8 nucleotides align to TRBD1. V lost 0 bases to trimming and J lost 6 bases; unmatched junction nucleotides: 12. The V gene's germline CDR1 is LNHNV and CDR2 YYDKDF (reference sequence). CDR3 length: 18 amino acids. The CDR3 sequence: CATSRDFPGQGISGELFF. CDR3 nucleotide sequence: TGTGCCACCAGCAGAGATTTTCCCGGACAGGGCATTTCCGGGGAGCTGTTTTTT.

To note about this clone: At the DNA level, this CDR3 is encoded by other sequences in the same sample as well. V and J are TRBV5-1 and TRBJ2-1, with TRBD2 identical over 7 bases. The germline V gene encodes CDR1 SGHRS and CDR2 YFSETQ. There are 13 residues in the CDR3. V shed 0 bases and J 6 bases; nucleotides not matched to a gene: 0. The CDR3 nucleotides are TGCGCCAGCAGCTTGGCGGGGGGCAATGAGCAGTTCTTC. It specifies CASSLAGGNEQFF.

The sample holds one count of this clone. The V and J genes are TRBV5-6 and TRBJ2-1, with D possibly matching TRBD2 (6 bases). Deletions cut 4 bases from V and 8 bases from J, with 16 bases between. CDR1 SGHDT and CDR2 YYEEEE come from the germline V gene. The CDR3 loop spans 14 amino acids. The CDR3 spells CASSTGLEDDEQFF. The CDR3 DNA sequence: TGTGCCAGCAGCACGGGACTGGAGGACGATGAGCAGTTCTTC.

The rearrangement links TRBV5-6 to TRBJ2-3, with 11 nucleotides matching TRBD2. Per germline, CDR1 SGHDT and CDR2 YYEEEE. The length of the CDR3 is 16 residues. V lost 4 bases, J lost 2 bases, and 6 bases stayed unmatched. CDR3 in amino acids: CASSPGLAGITDTQYF. The CDR3 region has the DNA TGTGCCAGCAGCCCTGGACTAGCGGGCATCACAGATACGCAGTATTTT.

V usage is TRBV7-3 and J usage is TRBJ2-2; 8 bases are a match to TRBD1. CDR3 length: 16 amino acids. Germline V gene lookup returns CDR1 SGHTA and CDR2 FQGTGA. Trimming cost V 5 bases and J 1 base; bases outside gene matches: 6. CDR3 bases: TGTGCCAGCAGCGGAGTGGGGACAGGGAACACCGGGGAGCTGTTTTTT. It translates to CASSGVGTGNTGELFF.

The chain is built from TRBV7-2 and TRBJ2-2; no firm D call. The length of the CDR3 is 16 residues. Trimming took off 4 bases at V and 5 bases at J, with 17 bases between the two ends. Per germline, CDR1 SGHTA and CDR2 FQGNSA. The CDR3 is CASSYGSSIKTGELFF. The CDR3 DNA reads as TGTGCCAGCAGCTATGGTAGCAGTATCAAAACCGGGGAGCTGTTTTTT.

Here the CDR3 reads CASSHPTSGRAGNEQFF. The DNA for the CDR3 is TGCGCCAGCAGCCACCCGACTAGCGGGAGGGCCGGCAATGAGCAGTTCTTC. The chain uses TRBV4-1 and TRBJ2-1, with 14 bases aligning to TRBD2. CDR1 MGHRA and CDR2 YSYEKL come from the germline V gene. The J segment lost 6 bases and the V segment lost 3 bases, leaving 7 bases of the junction unmatched. This CDR3 spans 17 amino acids.

The chain recombines TRBV4-1 with TRBJ2-3; 8 nucleotides line up with TRBD2. Germline V lookup: CDR1 MGHRA, CDR2 YSYEKL. The CDR3 runs to 18 residues. Germline trimming cut 1 base from V and 0 bases from J; bases unmatched to any gene: 9. For the CDR3, the DNA is TGCGCCAGCAGCCAAGGACTAGCGAGGTCCCTAAGCACAGATACGCAGTATTTT. Its protein product is CASSQGLARSLSTDTQYF.

This CDR3 reads CASSARQGGNTIYF. Written as DNA, the CDR3 is TGTGCCAGCAGTGCCCGGCAGGGCGGAAACACCATATATTTT. This chain joins TRBV2 and TRBJ1-3, with D possibly TRBD1 on 5 matching bases. V lost 4 bases to trimming and J lost 4 bases, with 11 bases between them. CDR1 is SNHLY and CDR2 is FYNNEI in the germline V gene. There are 14 residues in the CDR3.

This sequence joins TRBV6-1 and TRBJ2-2; 7 bases are a match to TRBD1. This CDR3 has 17 amino acids. J gave up 2 bases and V 0 bases, and 6 bases lay outside the gene matches. In germline, CDR1 is MNHNS, CDR2 SASEGT. Here the CDR3 reads CASSEAAGTVNTGELFF. CDR3 DNA: TGTGCCAGCAGTGAAGCCGCCGGGACAGTTAACACCGGGGAGCTGTTTTTT.

The V gene is TRBV27, the J gene TRBJ2-5; 9 positions agree with TRBD1. Germline loops: CDR1 MNHEY, CDR2 SMNVEV (reference sequence). J gave up 2 bases and V 3 bases, and 7 bases lay outside the gene matches. The CDR3 consists of 16 residues. In DNA form, the CDR3 reads TGTGCCAGCAGTTTGGGTGAGGGACAGGGACAAGAGACCCAGTACTTC. It specifies CASSLGEGQGQETQYF.

The chain is built from TRBV6-5 and TRBJ1-6; D not resolved. Germline loops: CDR1 MNHEY, CDR2 SVGAGI. The CDR3 sequence is 12 residues long. V was trimmed by 6 bases and J by 6 bases, leaving 6 bases between them. In nucleotides, the CDR3 is TGTGCCAGCAGACGCGGTAATTCACCCCTCCACTTT. Protein product: CASRRGNSPLHF.

The rearrangement uses TRBV6-5 and TRBJ2-1, with TRBD2 matching 11 bases. Trimming removed 2 bases from V and 6 bases from J; junction bases left unmatched: 3. The CDR3 runs 15 residues. Germline V gene lookup returns CDR1 MNHEY and CDR2 SVGAGI. In DNA, the CDR3 is TGTGCCAGCAGTTACAGGGGGACTAGCGGCAATGAGCAGTTCTTC. Translating it yields CASSYRGTSGNEQFF.